A selection of T cell receptor beta chains follows, all from one sample in a study of T-cell reconstitution after alpha-beta-depleted transplantation in children. A single record per CDR3 protein comes from TCRdb applying MiXCR to the PCR reads. The sample records some 200,000 distinct CDR3 sequences, 7.5% to 9.5% being singletons. This specimen was PBMCs, mostly from graft donor cells, taken 360 days after TCRalphabeta/CD19-depleted stem cell transplant. These receptors came from a male patient between 2 and 9 years old who had a stem cell transplant for acute myeloid leukemia, so the T cells may come from the graft donor. Both conserved end residues are part of each CDR3. D genes are given only for firm matches. Clone size, where shown, is once, few, many, or a class for clones that have expanded.

j_gene	abundance	v_gene	d_gene	CDR3nt	CDR3aa
TRBJ2-7	-	TRBV20-1	TRBD1	TGCAGTGGGAGGACAGGGAGAGAACACGAGCAGTACTTC	CSGRTGREHEQYF
TRBJ2-2	-	TRBV30	-	TGTGCCTGGAGGTGGACCGGGGAGCTGTTTTTT	CAWRWTGELFF
TRBJ2-1	few	TRBV5-1	-	TGCGCCAGCAGCTTGGCCTCCGGGGACTCCTACAATGAGCAGTTCTTC	CASSLASGDSYNEQFF
TRBJ1-1	few	TRBV6-5	-	TGTGCCACCAGACTAGACCCCACTGAAGCTTTCTTT	CATRLDPTEAFF
TRBJ1-2	-	TRBV20-1	TRBD1	TGCTGTGCTCTCGCCTCAAGACAGGGATTCTATGGCTACACCTTC	CCALASRQGFYGYTF
TRBJ2-1	few	TRBV20-1	TRBD1	TGCAGTGCTAGAGATTTCTCCGGGACAGGGTCATACAATGAGCAGTTCTTC	CSARDFSGTGSYNEQFF
TRBJ2-2	many	TRBV10-3	TRBD1	TGTGCCATCAGCGTTGACAGGGGGCGAACCGGGGAGCTGTTTTTT	CAISVDRGRTGELFF
TRBJ1-5	-	TRBV12-3/TRBV12-4	-	TGTGCCAGCAGCCGGGTAGTGGGGCAGCCCCAGCATTTT	CASSRVVGQPQHF
TRBJ2-5	-	TRBV5-1	-	TGCGCCAGCAGCCCAGGGTCCGGCGAGACCCAGTACTTC	CASSPGSGETQYF
TRBJ2-5	few	TRBV5-1	-	TGCGCCAGCAGCTCCTCAGACCAAGAGACCCAGTACTTC	CASSSSDQETQYF
TRBJ2-4	-	TRBV12-3/TRBV12-4	-	TGTGCCAGCAGGGGAAAACAGGGTTTGAACATTCAGTACTTC	CASRGKQGLNIQYF
TRBJ2-4	many	TRBV20-1	TRBD1	TGCAGTGCTGGAAAAGCCGGGACAGACAAAAACATTCAGTACTTC	CSAGKAGTDKNIQYF
TRBJ2-3	many	TRBV29-1	-	TGCAGCGTTGAGTGGGGGTACACAGATACGCAGTATTTT	CSVEWGYTDTQYF
TRBJ1-5	few	TRBV4-1	-	TGCGCCAGCAGCCAAGGTTACAGGGATCCCCAGCATTTT	CASSQGYRDPQHF
TRBJ2-7	few	TRBV2	TRBD1	TGTGCCAGCAGGGGTGGGGACAGCTACGAGCAGTACTTC	CASRGGDSYEQYF
TRBJ1-5	many	TRBV12-3/TRBV12-4	-	TGTGCCAGCAGGGCCAGGGGTAGGAGCAATCAGCCCCAGCATTTT	CASRARGRSNQPQHF
TRBJ1-5	few	TRBV7-9	TRBD1	TGTGCCAGCAGCTTAGCGGGACAGGGTCATCAGCCCCAGCATTTT	CASSLAGQGHQPQHF
TRBJ1-2	-	TRBV5-6	TRBD1	TGTGCCAGCAGCTTGTATAGCGGGACAGGGGAAGGCGGCTATGGCTACACCTTC	CASSLYSGTGEGGYGYTF
TRBJ2-7	many	TRBV6-2/TRBV6-3	TRBD1	TGTGCCAGCAGTTTCGACAGGGGAGGTCCCCACGAGCAGTACTTC	CASSFDRGGPHEQYF
TRBJ2-4	many	TRBV27	-	TGTGCCAGCAGTTTCTCTTCCCCTGGGTTTGGCATTCAGTACTTC	CASSFSSPGFGIQYF
TRBJ2-1	-	TRBV7-9	-	TGTGCCAGCAGCTTAGGACCTAGCGCGGGCTCCTACAATGAGCAGTTCTTC	CASSLGPSAGSYNEQFF
TRBJ2-1	-	TRBV4-3	TRBD2	TGCGCCAGCAGCCACCTCAGACTAGCGGATTACAATGAGCAGTTCTTC	CASSHLRLADYNEQFF
TRBJ2-5	-	TRBV20-1	-	TGCAGTGCCCCTAGAGGGGGGTCACAAGAGACCCAGTACTTC	CSAPRGGSQETQYF
TRBJ2-5	many	TRBV6-1	-	TGTGCCAGCAGTTACGCGCTTCAAGAGACCCAGTACTTC	CASSYALQETQYF
TRBJ2-4	many	TRBV19	-	TGTGCCAGTAGTATTCTTCCCAGGGCCGCGGGGGCCAAAAACATTCAGTACTTC	CASSILPRAAGAKNIQYF
TRBJ2-7	-	TRBV29-1	TRBD2	TGCAGCGCTACGGGACTAGCGGGGGCCGAGCAGTACTTC	CSATGLAGAEQYF
TRBJ2-7	many	TRBV11-2	-	TGTGCCAGCAGCTTTGCGCCCTCCTACGAGCAGTACTTC	CASSFAPSYEQYF